The 31 T cell receptor beta chains below were found in one sample sequenced in a study of blood T cell repertoires in COVID-19. The protocol was immunoSEQ multiplex PCR, while the TCRdb copy is restricted to in-frame clones and leaves out a portion. This table holds roughly 120,000 clones, 85% to 90% found once. Sequenced sample: peripheral blood. The receptor set was obtained from a woman aged 55-75 years with COVID-19, enrolled during active disease.

This clone was picked up one time. This chain uses TRBV9 with TRBJ2-1; the D gene is possibly TRBD1 (6 bases). V lost 0 bases and J 8 bases, leaving 18 bases between the germline ends. Germline assignment: CDR1 SGDLS and CDR2 YYNGEE. CDR3 length equals 16 residues. CDR3 sequence: CASSVAGQRTVDEQFF. The CDR3 region has the DNA TGTGCCAGCAGCGTAGCTGGACAGCGGACTGTCGATGAGCAGTTCTTC. Together with reference TRBV9 and TRBJ2-1, the CDR3 gives the full variable domain: DSGVTQTPKHLITATGQRVTLRCSPRSGDLSVYWYQQSLDQGLQFLIQYYNGEERAKGNILERFSAQQFPDLHSELNLSSLELGDSALYFCASSVAGQRTVDEQFFGPGTRLTVL.

The chain has TRBV9 and TRBJ1-2, with unresolved D. V was trimmed by 0 bases and J by 2 bases, leaving 8 bases between them. This CDR3 has 14 residues. Germline lookup yields CDR1 SGDLS and CDR2 YYNGEE. The CDR3, as DNA: TGTGCCAGCAGCGTAGAACGAGGGAACTATGGCTACACCTTC. Encoded protein: CASSVERGNYGYTF.

The chain couples TRBV29-1 to TRBJ1-1, with TRBD1 matching 8 bases. V gave up 3 bases and J gave up 5 bases; unmatched junction bases: 5. Germline assignment: CDR1 SQVTM and CDR2 ANQGSEA. This CDR3 contains 13 residues. This CDR3 reads CSVDRGRGTEAFF. Here the CDR3 DNA reads TGCAGCGTTGACAGGGGGCGGGGGACTGAAGCTTTCTTT. The entire variable domain, with the rest obtained from reference TRBV29-1 and TRBJ1-1, is as follows: SAVISQKPSRDICQRGTSLTIQCQVDSQVTMMFWYRQQPGQSLTLIATANQGSEATYESGFVIDKFPISRPNLTFSTLTVSNMSPEDSSIYLCSVDRGRGTEAFFGQGTRLTVV.

V and J are TRBV2 and TRBJ1-5; 7 bases align to TRBD1. This CDR3 comprises 14 residues. Unmatched junction bases numbered 5, after V lost 7 bases and J lost 2 bases. Germline CDR1 reads SNHLY; CDR2 reads FYNNEI. CDR3 region: CASKRDSGNQPQHF. The CDR3, as DNA: TGTGCCAGCAAGAGGGACAGCGGCAATCAGCCCCAGCATTTT.

The sample holds a few counts of this clone. The V and J genes are TRBV3-1 (or the pseudogene TRBV3-2) and TRBJ2-5; 7 bases line up with TRBD2. V was clipped by 1 base and J by 5 bases; unmatched bases: 4. Germline assignment: CDR1 LGHDT and CDR2 YNNKEL (reference sequence). The CDR3 spans 14 residues. The DNA for the CDR3 is TGTGCCAGCAGCCAAGGGGGAGGGGCGGAGACCCAGTACTTC. Its protein is CASSQGGGAETQYF.

The CDR3 DNA reads TGTGCCAGCAGTCCCACCAAGACTAGCGGGGGTTATACCGGGGAGCTGTTTTTT. Translated, it gives CASSPTKTSGGYTGELFF. The rearrangement uses TRBV2 and TRBJ2-2; the match to TRBD2 covers 12 bases. Germline CDR1 reads SNHLY; CDR2 reads FYNNEI. V gave up 5 bases and J gave up 5 bases; unmatched junction bases: 12. This CDR3 region has 18 residues.

This chain links TRBV6-5 with TRBJ1-4, with 8 bases fitting TRBD1. V lost 2 bases, J lost 5 bases, and 4 bases stayed unmatched. CDR3 length: 15 amino acids. The germline CDR1 and CDR2 sequences are MNHEY and SVGAGI. In nucleotides, the CDR3 is TGTGCCAGCAGTTACGGACAGGGATTAAATGAAAAACTGTTTTTT. This gives the protein CASSYGQGLNEKLFF.

The chain recombines TRBV13 with TRBJ2-5, with 14 bases matching TRBD2. CDR3 length equals 16 residues. Trimming took 4 bases from V and 5 from J; bases not matched to a gene: 6. Per the germline V gene, CDR1 is PRHDT and CDR2 is FYEKMQ (reference sequence). This chain's CDR3 is CASSSGLAGAGETQYF. The CDR3 nucleotides read TGTGCCAGCAGCTCGGGACTAGCGGGGGCAGGGGAGACCCAGTACTTC.

The gene calls are TRBV7-2 and TRBJ1-2; no clear D. The germline V and J ends were trimmed by 4 bases and 3 bases, with 15 bases remaining between them. The germline gives CDR1 SGHTA, CDR2 FQGNSA. CDR3 length: 15 residues. The CDR3 sequence: CASSSQDSRHYGYTF. The CDR3 nucleotides are TGTGCCAGCAGCTCCCAGGATTCCCGACACTATGGCTACACCTTC.

The J gene is TRBJ2-7, the V gene TRBV6-5, with 10 bases matching TRBD1. The CDR3 runs to 15 residues. CDR1 and CDR2 from the germline V gene are MNHEY and SVGAGI. J was trimmed by 7 bases and V by 2 bases; bases with no gene match: 8. The CDR3 spells CASSYPGQGSREQYF. CDR3 sequence (DNA): TGTGCCAGCAGTTACCCGGGACAGGGGTCTCGGGAGCAGTACTTC.

This clone was counted between two and nine times. The chain has TRBV30 and TRBJ2-1, with 10 positions matching TRBD2. The CDR3 totals 17 residues. The trim removed 4 bases at V and 2 bases at J, leaving 11 bases unmatched. Germline V gives CDR1 GTSNPN, CDR2 SVGIG (reference sequence). CDR3 in amino acids: CAWNRRASGRTYNEQFF. The DNA of the CDR3 is TGTGCCTGGAACCGGCGGGCTAGCGGGAGAACCTACAATGAGCAGTTCTTC.

The chain uses TRBV2 and TRBJ2-7; 10 bases fit TRBD1. The trim removed 8 bases at V and 6 bases at J, leaving 13 bases unmatched. Looked up from germline, CDR1 is SNHLY and CDR2 is FYNNEI. The CDR3 extends over 15 amino acids. The CDR3 protein is CASDGVDRGTTEQYF. CDR3 DNA: TGTGCCAGCGATGGGGTGGACAGGGGGACGACCGAGCAGTACTTC.

The chain links TRBV19 to TRBJ2-1; no clear D gene. This CDR3 is 13 amino acids long. In germline, CDR1 is LNHDA, CDR2 SQIVND (reference sequence). Trimming removed 1 base at V and 4 bases at J, with 5 bases between. The CDR3 loop is CASSIGPYNEQFF. CDR3 nucleotide sequence: TGTGCCAGTAGTATAGGGCCATACAATGAGCAGTTCTTC. The full variable domain, in which reference TRBV19 and TRBJ2-1 provide the parts outside the CDR3, is DGGITQSPKYLFRKEGQNVTLSCEQNLNHDAMYWYRQDPGQGLRLIYYSQIVNDFQKGDIAEGYSVSREKKESFPLTVTSAQKNPTAFYLCASSIGPYNEQFFGPGTRLTVL.

The chain has TRBV29-1 and TRBJ1-1, with D unresolved. In germline, CDR1 is SQVTM, CDR2 ANQGSEA. The CDR3 runs to 13 residues. The ends were cut back, 8 bases at V and 0 bases at J, with 13 bases in the middle. The CDR3 DNA follows: TGCAGCATTCCGGGGTTCATGAACACTGAAGCTTTCTTT. It encodes CSIPGFMNTEAFF.

The V gene is TRBV7-8, the J gene TRBJ2-1; the match to TRBD2 covers 10 bases. Germline CDR1 and CDR2: SGHVS and FQNEAQ. With V trimmed by 7 bases and J by 9 bases, 15 bases remained unmatched. The CDR3 is 16 residues long. CDR3 in amino acids: CASIRGISLAGFEQFF. The CDR3 DNA follows: TGTGCCAGCATCAGGGGGATATCACTAGCGGGGTTTGAGCAGTTCTTC. Full variable domain (missing parts from reference TRBV7-8 and TRBJ2-1): GAGVSQSPRYKVAKRGQDVALRCDPISGHVSLFWYQQALGQGPEFLTYFQNEAQLDKSGLPSDRFFAERPEGSVSTLKIQRTQQEDSAVYLCASIRGISLAGFEQFFGPGTRLTVL.

This clone was counted a single time. J is TRBJ1-2 and V is TRBV7-2, with TRBD1 matching over 9 bases. Germline V gene lookup returns CDR1 SGHTA and CDR2 FQGNSA. There are 15 residues in the CDR3. J was trimmed by 0 bases and V by 5 bases; bases with no gene match: 4. In DNA form, the CDR3 reads TGTGCCAGCAGCCCACACAGGGGGCCTAACTATGGCTACACCTTC. Its protein product is CASSPHRGPNYGYTF.

The chain joins TRBV3-1 (or the pseudogene TRBV3-2) to TRBJ2-5; 10 positions match TRBD2. CDR1 is LGHDT, CDR2 YNNKEL, per germline (reference sequence). The CDR3 loop spans 15 amino acids. The V gene end was trimmed by 4 bases and the J gene end by 5 bases; junction bases not matched to a gene: 7. Here the CDR3 DNA reads TGTGCCAGCAGCCGAGTCAGCGGGGGGGCCGAGACCCAGTACTTC. Its translation is CASSRVSGGAETQYF.

For the CDR3, the DNA is TGTGCCAGCAGTTCAGGGGGCGGCTACACCTTC. Protein sequence: CASSSGGGYTF. The V call is TRBV6-2 or TRBV6-3, the J call TRBJ1-2; 8 bases map to TRBD1. Germline lookup yields CDR1 MNHEY and CDR2 SVGEGT. The CDR3 has 11 residues. V trimming: 4 bases; J trimming: 8 bases; junction bases outside the gene matches: 0.

The chain carries TRBV19 and TRBJ1-5; 9 bases map to TRBD1. From germline, CDR1 is LNHDA and CDR2 SQIVND (reference sequence). The CDR3 is 14 amino acids. Trimming at V came to 5 bases and at J to 6 bases, leaving 5 bases not matched to a gene. CDR3 protein: CASSWTGVSQPQHF. The CDR3 nucleotides read TGTGCCAGTAGTTGGACAGGGGTAAGTCAGCCCCAGCATTTT. Full variable domain (outside the CDR3, taken from reference TRBV19 and TRBJ1-5): DGGITQSPKYLFRKEGQNVTLSCEQNLNHDAMYWYRQDPGQGLRLIYYSQIVNDFQKGDIAEGYSVSREKKESFPLTVTSAQKNPTAFYLCASSWTGVSQPQHFGDGTRLSIL.

The V and J genes are TRBV4-3 and TRBJ1-1; possible D gene TRBD1, 5 bases. Per the germline V gene, CDR1 is LGHNA and CDR2 is YSLEER. CDR3 size: 16 residues. V lost 0 bases and J 5 bases, leaving 16 bases between the germline ends. The CDR3 nucleotides are TGCGCCAGCAGCCAAGATATCGGGGCGGGGCGGACTGAAGCTTTCTTT. It specifies CASSQDIGAGRTEAFF.

The rearrangement uses TRBV4-3 and TRBJ2-5; tentative D call: TRBD2 (6 bases). The CDR3 has 15 amino acids. Trimming left V 4 bases short and J 4 bases short, with 16 bases between. Looked up from germline, CDR1 is LGHNA and CDR2 is YSLEER. The CDR3 DNA reads TGCGCCAGCAGCCCCCAGACTAGTTCGGGAGAGACCCAGTACTTC. Translating it yields CASSPQTSSGETQYF.

J is TRBJ2-3 and V is TRBV3-1 (or the pseudogene TRBV3-2); TRBD2 might be the D (5 bases). The CDR3 is made up of 16 amino acids. V lost 1 base and J 0 bases, leaving 11 bases between the germline ends. Germline values: CDR1 LGHDT, CDR2 YNNKEL (reference sequence). The CDR3 reads CASSQGGLLSTDTQYF. The CDR3 nucleotides are TGTGCCAGCAGCCAAGGTGGACTTTTAAGCACAGATACGCAGTATTTT.

This rearrangement joins TRBV9 to TRBJ2-7; TRBD1 matches 10 bases. Germline V CDR1 and CDR2: SGDLS, YYNGEE. Germline trimming cut 7 bases from V and 3 bases from J; bases unmatched to any gene: 4. The CDR3 runs to 13 residues. CDR3 protein: CASGTGVNYEQYF. The DNA of the CDR3 is TGTGCCAGCGGGACAGGGGTCAACTACGAGCAGTACTTC.

V usage is TRBV5-1 and J usage is TRBJ1-1; possible D gene TRBD1, 6 bases. Germline V gene sequence: CDR1 SGHRS, CDR2 YFSETQ. This CDR3 contains 15 residues. The germline V and J ends were trimmed by 2 bases and 3 bases, with 14 bases remaining between them. Written as DNA, the CDR3 is TGCGCCAGCAGCTTCTCAGGGGATTACTACACTGAAGCTTTCTTT. Its translation is CASSFSGDYYTEAFF.

CDR3 loop: CASSSGDQPQHF. For the CDR3, the DNA is TGTGCCAGCAGCTCAGGGGATCAGCCCCAGCATTTT. This sequence joins TRBV6-5 and TRBJ1-5, with D possibly matching TRBD1 (6 bases). The CDR3 extends over 12 amino acids. V shed 6 bases and J shed 5 bases, with 8 bases lying between them. Germline V gene sequence: CDR1 MNHEY, CDR2 SVGAGI.

The chain has TRBV7-9 and TRBJ1-2; 8 bases are a match to TRBD1. Trimming took 5 bases from V and 10 from J; bases not matched to a gene: 9. The CDR3 runs 13 residues. Germline CDR1 is SEHNR and CDR2 is FQNEAQ (reference sequence). CDR3 residues: CASSPGGAWVYTF. The DNA of the CDR3 is TGTGCCAGCAGCCCAGGGGGCGCCTGGGTCTACACCTTC.

The V and J genes are TRBV3-1 (or the pseudogene TRBV3-2) and TRBJ1-2; 7 nucleotides match TRBD1. The J segment lost 2 bases and the V segment lost 10 bases, leaving 4 bases of the junction unmatched. CDR1 and CDR2 from the germline V gene are LGHDT and YNNKEL (reference sequence). The CDR3 is 12 residues long. CDR3 bases: TGTGCCACCGGGACAGCGAACTATGGCTACACCTTC. The encoded protein is CATGTANYGYTF.

This sequence joins TRBV7-9 and TRBJ1-4, with TRBD1 as a possible D gene (5 bases). Trimming shortened V by 8 bases and J by 6 bases, and 19 bases separated the two germline ends. The CDR3 consists of 15 residues. Per germline, CDR1 SEHNR and CDR2 FQNEAQ (reference sequence). The CDR3 region has the DNA TGTGCCAGCGTTGCAAAGTCTGGGGGGGATGAAAAACTGTTTTTT. It yields the protein CASVAKSGGDEKLFF. Variable domain in full (rest from reference TRBV7-9 and TRBJ1-4): DTGVSQNPRHKITKRGQNVTFRCDPISEHNRLYWYRQTLGQGPEFLTYFQNEAQLEKSRLLSDRFSAERPKGSFSTLEIQRTEQGDSAMYLCASVAKSGGDEKLFFGSGTQLSVL.

This clone was recorded once. The chain combines TRBV6-5 with TRBJ1-2; 8 nucleotides align to TRBD1. V lost 6 bases, J lost 6 bases, and 9 bases stayed unmatched. CDR3 length: 14 residues. The germline gives CDR1 MNHEY, CDR2 SVGAGI. The CDR3 loop is CASRDTDRDHGYTF. The DNA of the CDR3 is TGTGCCAGCAGGGATACGGACAGGGACCATGGCTACACCTTC.

CDR3 DNA sequence: TGTGCCAGCAGCCAAGTTGCGGGGGGAGGCGAGCAGTACTTC. Protein: CASSQVAGGGEQYF. The chain recombines TRBV14 with TRBJ2-7, with 8 bases matching TRBD2. CDR3 length: 14 residues. V lost 1 base and J lost 6; bases outside the gene matches: 5. In germline, CDR1 is SGHDN, CDR2 FVKESK.

This chain connects TRBV7-2 to TRBJ2-5; D remains ambiguous. The CDR3 is 14 amino acids. Germline CDR1 SGHTA, CDR2 FQGNSA. Deletions cut 2 bases from V and 5 bases from J, with 12 bases between. Here the CDR3 DNA reads TGTGCCAGCAGCTTAAACGGGTTTGGGGAGACCCAGTACTTC. This codes for CASSLNGFGETQYF.